The rows below give T cell receptor beta chains drawn from one sample of a study of control samples from healthy donors and cancer patients. Only in-frame clones appear in the TCRdb table, and some are missing; sequencing was by immunoSEQ multiplex PCR. The table has around 170,000 clones, around 90% seen once; the top ten hold roughly 5%. The sample comprised blood. The receptor source for this set is a woman in her twenties or thirties in good health. Both conserved end residues are part of each CDR3. A D gene is named only where the DNA matches it firmly. Clone size is stated in some rows and not others, as once, few, many or a class when expanded.

v_gene	abundance	d_gene	j_gene	CDR3nt	CDR3aa
TRBV6-4	-	-	TRBJ1-2	TGTGCCAGCAGTGACTCGAAGTTAGGGTGTGATGGCTACACCTTC	CASSDSKLGCDGYTF
TRBV5-1	-	-	TRBJ2-3	TGCGCCAGCAGCTTCTTATATCCCCGGGTGGCTGGGGGCACAGATACGCAGTATTTT	CASSFLYPRVAGGTDTQYF
TRBV5-4	-	-	TRBJ1-3	TGTGCCAGCAGCACTCTCGACTGGAGCTCTGGAAACACCATATATTTT	CASSTLDWSSGNTIYF
TRBV14	-	-	TRBJ1-1	TGTGCCAGCAGCCAGGGGGGGACAAGGAAGGGCACTGAAGCTTTCTTT	CASSQGGTRKGTEAFF
TRBV24-1	-	-	TRBJ1-1	TGTGCCACCAGTGTCCTTGGAGGGAACACTGAAGCTTTCTTT	CATSVLGGNTEAFF
TRBV21-1	-	-	TRBJ2-2	TGTGCCAGCAGCAACCCCGACACCGGGGAGCTGTTTTTT	CASSNPDTGELFF
TRBV5-1	-	TRBD2	TRBJ2-6	TGCGCCAGCAGCTCGGGACTAGCGGATTCTGGGGCCAACGTCCTGACTTTC	CASSSGLADSGANVLTF
TRBV4-1	-	-	TRBJ2-3	TGCGCCAGCAGCCAAGATCATGCGGGATTATTAGATACGCAGTATTTT	CASSQDHAGLLDTQYF
TRBV4-1	-	TRBD1	TRBJ1-4	TGCGCCATAGGGGACAGTCGGGAAAAACTGTTTTTT	CAIGDSREKLFF
TRBV27	-	-	TRBJ2-6	TGTGCCAGCAGCTCTATCCCTGCTGGGGCCAACGTCCTGACTTTC	CASSSIPAGANVLTF
TRBV9	-	-	TRBJ1-4	TGTGCCAGCAGCGGAGGCCTCTCGACCACTAATGAAAAACTGTTTTTT	CASSGGLSTTNEKLFF
TRBV7-9	-	-	TRBJ1-2	TGTGCCAGCAGCTTAGGGGGGCCCCTCTATGGCTACACCTTC	CASSLGGPLYGYTF
TRBV19	-	-	TRBJ1-6	TGTGCCAGTAAACCGACAGGAGTAGATTCACCCCTCCACTTT	CASKPTGVDSPLHF
TRBV6-6	-	-	TRBJ1-4	TGTGCCAGCAGTTACTCAAATGAAAAACTGTTTTTT	CASSYSNEKLFF
TRBV28	-	-	TRBJ1-5	TGTGCCAGCAGTGGGGCGGCCTATAGCAATCAGCCCCAGCATTTT	CASSGAAYSNQPQHF
TRBV19	once	-	TRBJ2-7	TGTGCCAGTAGTATTTCTAGCGCGGCTTTCTCCTACGAGCAGTACTTC	CASSISSAAFSYEQYF
TRBV18	few	-	TRBJ1-1	TGTGCCAGCTCAGAACAGGGAAGCGGGACTGAAGCTTTCTTT	CASSEQGSGTEAFF
TRBV7-8	-	-	TRBJ2-4	TGTGCCAGCAGCTTAGTCTACGAAAACATTCAGTACTTC	CASSLVYENIQYF
TRBV19	-	-	TRBJ1-1	TGTGCCAGTAACGGGGATGGAGCGTTGAGGACTGAAGCTTTCTTT	CASNGDGALRTEAFF
TRBV21-1	-	-	TRBJ2-6	TGTGCCAGCAGCAAAAACGGAGGGAGAGGGGCCAACGTCCTGACTTTC	CASSKNGGRGANVLTF
TRBV5-4	once	-	TRBJ2-5	TGTGCCAGCAGCTTGCGCAGGGAGGAGACCCAGTACTTC	CASSLRREETQYF
TRBV10-3	-	-	TRBJ2-3	TGTGCCATCAGTGAGGTAGGGCATGGAGATACGCAGTATTTT	CAISEVGHGDTQYF
TRBV19	-	-	TRBJ1-5	TGTGCCAGTAGTGGAGTGGCGGGAAGCAATCAGCCCCAGCATTTT	CASSGVAGSNQPQHF
TRBV3-1/TRBV3-2	-	TRBD2	TRBJ2-4	TGTGCCAGCAGGGGATCCGGGACTAGCGGTTCCAAAAACATTCAGTACTTC	CASRGSGTSGSKNIQYF
TRBV3-1/TRBV3-2	-	TRBD1	TRBJ1-2	TGTGCCAGCAGCCGCCCGGGACAGAGGGCCTATGGCTACACCTTC	CASSRPGQRAYGYTF
TRBV7-2	-	-	TRBJ1-5	TGTGCCAGCAGCTTAGCGCTGGCGGGTCAGCCCCAGCATTTT	CASSLALAGQPQHF
TRBV5-1	-	-	TRBJ1-1	TGCGCCAGCAGCTTGGGACCACAGGGTAGAACAAATGAAGCTTTCTTT	CASSLGPQGRTNEAFF
TRBV19	-	-	TRBJ1-5	TGTGCCAGTAGTATCGCCGGGGATCGGAATCAGCCCCAGCATTTT	CASSIAGDRNQPQHF
TRBV5-1	once	TRBD1	TRBJ1-6	TGCGCCAGCAGCCCGGGGAGACAGGGGGGACCCCTCCACTTT	CASSPGRQGGPLHF
TRBV23-1	-	-	TRBJ1-5	TGCGCCAGCAGTCAATCGCAGGATTGGGCCCAGCATTTT	CASSQSQDWAQHF
TRBV11-2	once	-	TRBJ1-1	TGTGCCAGCAGCTTTTCGGGGGCGAACACTGAAGCTTTCTTT	CASSFSGANTEAFF
TRBV2	-	-	TRBJ1-2	TGTGCCAGCAGTGGGGGTGGTACTAGGGGCTACACCTTC	CASSGGGTRGYTF
TRBV7-9	-	-	TRBJ2-7	TGTGCCAGCAGCTTAGATCTGGGGTGGGTTAACGAGCAGTACTTC	CASSLDLGWVNEQYF
TRBV2	-	-	TRBJ1-5	TGTGCCAGCAGTGACGGTCGGGACTGGCCTCAGCCCCAGCATTTT	CASSDGRDWPQPQHF
TRBV27	-	TRBD1	TRBJ1-2	TGTGCCAGCAGTACGACAGGGGCTGGCTATGGCTACACCTTC	CASSTTGAGYGYTF
TRBV13	-	TRBD2	TRBJ2-7	TGTGCCAGCAGCTTATCGCCTAGCGGCTCCTACGAGCAGTACTTC	CASSLSPSGSYEQYF
TRBV2	-	-	TRBJ2-7	TGTGCCAGCAGTGAATGGGACAAGAGCTCCTACGAGCAGTACTTC	CASSEWDKSSYEQYF
TRBV6-1	few	TRBD1	TRBJ1-5	TGTGCCAGCACCGAAGCCGGGACAGGTGCAAATAGCAATCAGCCCCAGCATTTT	CASTEAGTGANSNQPQHF
TRBV5-3	-	-	TRBJ1-4	TGTGCCAGAAGCTTGAAGGGGACGATACCAACAACTAATGAAAAACTGTTTTTT	CARSLKGTIPTTNEKLFF
TRBV9	-	-	TRBJ1-5	TGTGCCAGCAGCAAGAGATTAACCGCCACCAATCAGCCCCAGCATTTT	CASSKRLTATNQPQHF
TRBV5-1	-	-	TRBJ1-4	TGCGCCAGCAGTAGTCGGGGTTCAAGTGAAAAACTGTTTTTT	CASSSRGSSEKLFF
TRBV27	-	-	TRBJ2-7	TGTGCCCGACTCGAGTCTTACGGGTACTTC	CARLESYGYF
TRBV2	-	-	TRBJ1-5	TGTGCCAGCAGTGAGCAAGGGGGCAATCAGCCCCAGCATTTT	CASSEQGGNQPQHF
TRBV12-3/TRBV12-4	-	-	TRBJ1-1	TGTGCCAGCACAATGGGGGGGACAAACGAAGCTTTCTTT	CASTMGGTNEAFF
TRBV7-8	-	TRBD1	TRBJ1-4	TGTGCCAGCAGCTTAGTTAGGACAGGGTACGAAAAACTGTTTTTT	CASSLVRTGYEKLFF
TRBV19	-	TRBD1	TRBJ2-7	TGTGCCAGTAGTAGATCCGGGACAGGGGTCGAGCAGTACTTC	CASSRSGTGVEQYF
TRBV5-1	once	-	TRBJ1-1	TGCGCCAGCAGCCCGGCCGGCAGGACCATGAACACTGAAGCTTTCTTT	CASSPAGRTMNTEAFF
TRBV19	-	TRBD2	TRBJ2-1	TGTGCCAGTAGTAGGGAGGGCTACAATGAGCAGTTCTTC	CASSREGYNEQFF
TRBV28	-	TRBD2	TRBJ2-3	TGTGCCAGCACCCTTAAGGGGCTAGCGGGAGGCGGTACGCAGTATTTT	CASTLKGLAGGGTQYF
TRBV10-3	-	-	TRBJ2-1	TGTGCCATCAACGACGGGAGTAAGAATGAGCAGTTCTTC	CAINDGSKNEQFF